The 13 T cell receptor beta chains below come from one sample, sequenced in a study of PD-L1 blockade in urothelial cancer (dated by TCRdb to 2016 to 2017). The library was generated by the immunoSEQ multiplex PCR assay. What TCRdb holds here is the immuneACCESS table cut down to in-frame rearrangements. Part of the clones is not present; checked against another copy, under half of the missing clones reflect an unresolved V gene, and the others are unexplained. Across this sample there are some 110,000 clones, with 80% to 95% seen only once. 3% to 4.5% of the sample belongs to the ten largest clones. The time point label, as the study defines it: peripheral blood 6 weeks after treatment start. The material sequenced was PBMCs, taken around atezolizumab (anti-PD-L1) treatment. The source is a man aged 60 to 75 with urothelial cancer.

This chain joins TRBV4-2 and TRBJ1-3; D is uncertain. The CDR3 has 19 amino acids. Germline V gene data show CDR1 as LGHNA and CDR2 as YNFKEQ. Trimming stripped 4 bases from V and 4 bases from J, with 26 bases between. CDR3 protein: CASSPFGPNSVPSGNTIYF. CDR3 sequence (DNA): TGTGCCAGCAGCCCTTTCGGTCCAAATTCGGTTCCTTCCGGAAACACCATATATTTT.

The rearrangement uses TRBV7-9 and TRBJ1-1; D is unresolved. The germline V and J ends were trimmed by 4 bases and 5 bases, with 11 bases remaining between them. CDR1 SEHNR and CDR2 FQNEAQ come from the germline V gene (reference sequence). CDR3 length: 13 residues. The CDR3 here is CASSSFDTTEAFF. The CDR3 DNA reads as TGTGCCAGCAGCTCTTTCGACACAACTGAAGCTTTCTTT.

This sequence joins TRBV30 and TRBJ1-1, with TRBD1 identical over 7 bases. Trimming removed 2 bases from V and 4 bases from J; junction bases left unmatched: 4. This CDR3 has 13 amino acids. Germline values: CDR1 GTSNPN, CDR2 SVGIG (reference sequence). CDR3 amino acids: CAWSTPGGTEAFF. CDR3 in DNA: TGTGCCTGGAGTACACCAGGGGGCACTGAAGCTTTCTTT. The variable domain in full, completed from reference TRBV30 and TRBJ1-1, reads SQTIHQWPATLVQPVGSPLSLECTVEGTSNPNLYWYRQAAGRGLQLLFYSVGIGQISSEVPQNLSASRPQDRQFILSSKKLLLSDSGFYLCAWSTPGGTEAFFGQGTRLTVV.

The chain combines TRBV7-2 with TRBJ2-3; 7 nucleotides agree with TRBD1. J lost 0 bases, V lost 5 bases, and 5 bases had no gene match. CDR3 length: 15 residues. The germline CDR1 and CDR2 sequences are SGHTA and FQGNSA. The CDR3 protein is CASSPPGGSTDTQYF. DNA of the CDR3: TGTGCCAGCAGCCCCCCAGGGGGAAGCACAGATACGCAGTATTTT.

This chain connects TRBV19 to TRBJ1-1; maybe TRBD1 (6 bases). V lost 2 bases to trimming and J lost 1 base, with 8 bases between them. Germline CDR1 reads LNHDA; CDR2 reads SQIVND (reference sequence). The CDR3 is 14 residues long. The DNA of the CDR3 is TGTGCCAGTAGTATACGGACAGCGAACACTGAAGCTTTCTTT. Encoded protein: CASSIRTANTEAFF. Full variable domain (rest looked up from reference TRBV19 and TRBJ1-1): DGGITQSPKYLFRKEGQNVTLSCEQNLNHDAMYWYRQDPGQGLRLIYYSQIVNDFQKGDIAEGYSVSREKKESFPLTVTSAQKNPTAFYLCASSIRTANTEAFFGQGTRLTVV.

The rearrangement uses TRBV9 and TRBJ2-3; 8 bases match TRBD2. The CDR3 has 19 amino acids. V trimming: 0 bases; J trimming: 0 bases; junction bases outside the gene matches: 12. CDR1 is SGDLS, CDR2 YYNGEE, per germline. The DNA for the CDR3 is TGTGCCAGCAGCGTAGATTCCGGGACTAGGGGAATGAGCACAGATACGCAGTATTTT. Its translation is CASSVDSGTRGMSTDTQYF.

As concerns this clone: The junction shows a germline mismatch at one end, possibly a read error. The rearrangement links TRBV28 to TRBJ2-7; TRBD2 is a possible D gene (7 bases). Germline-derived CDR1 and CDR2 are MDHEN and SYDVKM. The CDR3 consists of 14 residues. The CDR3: CASSWAGDTYEQYF. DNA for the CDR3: TGTGCTAGCAGCTGGGCGGGGGACACCTACGAGCAGTACTTC. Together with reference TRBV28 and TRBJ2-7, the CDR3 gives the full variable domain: DVKVTQSSRYLVKRTGEKVFLECVQDMDHENMFWYRQDPGLGLRLIYFSYDVKMKEKGDIPEGYSVSREKKERFSLILESASTNQTSMYLCASSWAGDTYEQYFGPGTRLTVT.

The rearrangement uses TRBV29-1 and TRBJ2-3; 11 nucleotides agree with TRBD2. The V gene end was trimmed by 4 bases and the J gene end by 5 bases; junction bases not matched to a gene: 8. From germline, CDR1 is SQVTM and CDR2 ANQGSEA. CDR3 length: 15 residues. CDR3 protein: CSVGRLAGGGDTQYF. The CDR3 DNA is TGCAGCGTTGGCCGTCTAGCGGGGGGTGGAGATACGCAGTATTTT.

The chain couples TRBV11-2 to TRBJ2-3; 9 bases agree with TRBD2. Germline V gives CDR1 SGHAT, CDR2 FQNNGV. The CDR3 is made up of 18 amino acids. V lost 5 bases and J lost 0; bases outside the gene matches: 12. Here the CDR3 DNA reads TGTGCCAGCAGCCCCTTTAGGCTAGCGGGGAGAAGCACAGATACGCAGTATTTT. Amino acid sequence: CASSPFRLAGRSTDTQYF.

CDR3 loop: CASSSTLAPNYNEQFF. CDR3 coding DNA: TGTGCCAGCAGCTCTACTCTAGCGCCCAATTACAATGAGCAGTTCTTC. This chain links TRBV7-8 with TRBJ2-1; D might be TRBD2 (6 bases). The CDR3 is made up of 16 amino acids. Germline loops: CDR1 SGHVS, CDR2 FQNEAQ. Trimming removed 4 bases from V and 4 bases from J, with 17 bases in between.

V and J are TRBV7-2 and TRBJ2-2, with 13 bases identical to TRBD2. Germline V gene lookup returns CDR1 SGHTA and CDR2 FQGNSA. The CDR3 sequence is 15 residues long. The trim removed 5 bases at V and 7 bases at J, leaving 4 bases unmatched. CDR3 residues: CASSQRLAGGGELFF. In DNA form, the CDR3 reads TGTGCCAGCAGCCAACGACTAGCGGGAGGCGGGGAGCTGTTTTTT.

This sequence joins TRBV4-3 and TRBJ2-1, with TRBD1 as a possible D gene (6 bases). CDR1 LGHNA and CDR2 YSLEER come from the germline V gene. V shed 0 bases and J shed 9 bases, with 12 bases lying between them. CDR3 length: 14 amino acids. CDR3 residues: CASSQDTGPGEQFF. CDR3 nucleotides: TGCGCCAGCAGCCAAGATACAGGGCCAGGTGAGCAGTTCTTC.

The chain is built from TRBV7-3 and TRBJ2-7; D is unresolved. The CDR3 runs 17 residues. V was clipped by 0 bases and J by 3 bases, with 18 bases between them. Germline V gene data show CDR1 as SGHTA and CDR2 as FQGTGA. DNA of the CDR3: TGTGCCAGCAGCTTAACAGGCAGCCCTTTGGGCCACTACGAGCAGTACTTC. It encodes CASSLTGSPLGHYEQYF.